The T cell receptor beta chain described here comes from a study of blood T cell repertoires in COVID-19. The overall study: The United States, Italy and Spain were the sources of the acute and convalescent COVID-19 samples.

Under the authors' procedure: The authors estimated nucleated cell counts from reference gene primer amplification. The method was immunoSEQ multiplex PCR; TCRdb's version includes in-frame clones alone and lacks a portion of them. From that table come the V and J calls and clone size; the DNA was used to work out D and trimming. Of about 340,000 clones in the sample, under 95% were seen once. From germline, CDR1 is SGHVS and CDR2 FNYEAQ. The CDR3 is made up of 15 amino acids. Trimming at V came to 2 bases and at J to 8 bases, leaving 8 bases not matched to a gene. Sequencing was carried out using peripheral blood. The genes are TRBV7-6 and TRBJ2-1; 8 nucleotides agree with TRBD2. The TCR comes from a woman aged 18-35 years who had recovered from COVID-19. The CDR3 DNA is TGTGCCAGCAGCTTACGAGCGGGAGTACCGGATGAGCAGTTCTTC. Amino acid sequence: CASSLRAGVPDEQFF.